This T cell receptor beta chain was documented in a study of blood T cell repertoires in COVID-19 (dated by TCRdb to between 2020 and 2021). Background on the whole study: Samples covering the acute and convalescent phases of COVID-19 were provided by collaborators in the United States, Italy and Spain. The samples were drawn from the first 160 participants of the ongoing ImmuneRACE study and from some 1,300 subjects provided by 6 global collaborators. Subjects who had been exposed to COVID-19, were actively infected with it, or had recovered from it provided the deeply sampled blood TCRbeta repertoires that made up the dataset. Nearly every sample came with metadata listing a de-identified subject ID, COVID-19 status, age in years and sex. Where HLA class I and class II types were available, the types were taken from metadata supplied by the sample provider, not from assay-based typing. The prospective study material was composed of cDNA or gDNA derived from T cells, B-cell-depleted T cells, or PBMCs. The repertoires were released in a freely available public database meant as a resource for research on the immune response to SARS-CoV-2. What the work shows at the level of the full study, not this receptor alone: How much clinical and demographic metadata was included differed by source and by participant, and the metadata was provided uncurated.

The immunoSEQ Assay, a bias-controlled multiplex PCR, was used to amplify TCRbeta CDR3 regions from genomic DNA. The paper's processing steps were these. The number of nucleated cells in each sample was estimated by amplification of reference gene primers within the assay. To quantify the absolute abundance of each unique TCRbeta CDR3 rearrangement, sequence reads were collapsed and filtered. Productive Simpson clonality was computed per sample as the square root of Simpson's diversity index over productive rearrangements. The immuneACCESS repertoire file appears here via TCRdb, limited to in-frame rearrangements. These files lack a portion of the clones; in checked studies, under half of the deficit traces to unresolved V genes, and the cause of the others is not known. From that table come the V and J calls and clone size; the DNA was used to work out D and trimming. A total of hundreds of thousands of clones appear in this sample, around 90% of them only once. The ten largest make up about 5.2% of the sample.

In the prospective study, participants were 18 to 89 years old, resided in approximately 25 geographic areas of the United States, and were enrolled through a virtual design. In the prospective study, cohorts were assigned on the basis of participant-reported clinical history obtained from a screening survey and a study questionnaire. For ImmuneRACE Cohort 3, a participant was defined as recovered based on two consecutive negative NP/OP PCR tests, clearance by a healthcare professional, or resolution of symptoms. In the prospective study, mobile phlebotomists collected whole blood, serum and a nasopharyngeal or oropharyngeal swab from each participant. Over a roughly 2-month period, participants in the prospective study had the option of providing additional blood draws and questionnaires. Prospective study blood samples were shipped either frozen or at room temperature before DNA extraction. Clipping removes 4 bases from V and 8 bases from J, with 7 as the unmatched junction base count. From the cysteine up to the phenylalanine, the CDR3 has a length of 14 residues. The entry retains the CDR3 DNA only, 42 bases that are in frame from base 1. CDR1 SGHKS and CDR2 YYEKEE are derived from the germline V gene (reference sequence).

A few counts support this clone. Its antigen remains unidentified. No much larger clone exists at a distance of one base, and base qualities are not known. Other DNA sequences from this sample encode an identical CDR3 as well. The chain is assembled from TRBV5-5 and TRBJ1-4, and TRBD1 aligns with 8 junction nucleotides. The source material was PBMCs or T cells enriched from blood (not recorded which). The receptor was isolated from a man in his 60s who had recovered from COVID-19. Read as DNA, the sequence is TGTGCCAGCAGCCTGGGGACAGGCGGCGAAAAACTGTTTTTT. Its translation reads: CASSLGTGGEKLFF.